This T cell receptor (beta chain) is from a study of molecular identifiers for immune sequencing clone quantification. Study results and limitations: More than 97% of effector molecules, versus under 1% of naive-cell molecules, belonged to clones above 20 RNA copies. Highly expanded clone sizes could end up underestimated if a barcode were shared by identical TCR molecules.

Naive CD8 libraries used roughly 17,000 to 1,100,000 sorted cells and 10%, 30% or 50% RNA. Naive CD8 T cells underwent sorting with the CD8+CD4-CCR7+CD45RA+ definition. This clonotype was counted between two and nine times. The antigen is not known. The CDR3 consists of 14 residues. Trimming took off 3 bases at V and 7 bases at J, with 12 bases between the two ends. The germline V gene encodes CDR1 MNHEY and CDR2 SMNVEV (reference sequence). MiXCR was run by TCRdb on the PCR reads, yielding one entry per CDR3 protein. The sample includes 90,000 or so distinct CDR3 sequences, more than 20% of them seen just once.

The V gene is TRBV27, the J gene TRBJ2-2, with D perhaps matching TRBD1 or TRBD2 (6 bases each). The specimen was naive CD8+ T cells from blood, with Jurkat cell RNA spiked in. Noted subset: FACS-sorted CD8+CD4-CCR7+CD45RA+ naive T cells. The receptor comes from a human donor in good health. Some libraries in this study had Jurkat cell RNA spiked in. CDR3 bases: TGTGCCAGCAGTTTCGGGGGCCAGGGCGGGGAGCTGTTTTTT. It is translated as CASSFGGQGGELFF.